This record covers a single T cell receptor beta chain. The sample originates from a study of identical twins. Using its own MiXCR run on the 5' RACE reads, TCRdb lists one record per CDR3 protein. The repertoire holds some 300,000 distinct CDR3 sequences, with 12% as singletons. The same sample was also studied in work on yellow fever vaccine responses in identical twins.

This TCR derives from a woman between 18 and 29 years old in good health. The sequencing sample was made of CD8+ T cells sorted from blood.

The CDR3 DNA is TGTGCCAGCAGCTTAGAGTCTAGCGGCGGAACCTACGAGCAGTACTTC. Translated, it gives CASSLESSGGTYEQYF. The chain is built from TRBV7-6 and TRBJ2-7, with 7 bases matching TRBD2. The germline CDR1 and CDR2 sequences are SGHVS and FNYEAQ. V gave up 1 base and J gave up 2 bases; unmatched junction bases: 8. This CDR3 comprises 16 residues.